A single sample is the source of the 19 T cell receptor beta chains below, sequenced in a study of CD4+ T cells in melanoma. The protocol was immunoSEQ multiplex PCR, while the TCRdb copy is restricted to in-frame clones and leaves out a portion. This table holds some 110,000 clones, about 90% found once. The sample consisted of peripheral blood. Receptor source: a human donor with melanoma.

This clone was detected once. The chain has TRBV6-5 and TRBJ1-3, with D uncertain. The CDR3 covers 13 residues. V was pared by 6 bases and J by 7 bases, with 13 bases between. Germline CDR1 MNHEY, CDR2 SVGAGI. CDR3 in DNA: TGTGCCAGCAGCACCCGGCTAGGGAACACCATATATTTT. Its protein product is CASSTRLGNTIYF.

V usage is TRBV4-2 and J usage is TRBJ2-1, with D possibly being TRBD2 (7 bases). Germline CDR1 and CDR2: LGHNA and YNFKEQ. Trimming shortened V by 1 base and J by 2 bases, and 12 bases separated the two germline ends. The CDR3 is made up of 16 amino acids. The CDR3 is CASSQGGGEPYNEQFF. The CDR3 DNA is TGTGCCAGCAGCCAAGGAGGGGGGGAACCCTACAATGAGCAGTTCTTC.

This rearrangement joins TRBV19 to TRBJ2-2; either TRBD1 or TRBD2 may fit D (5 bases each). Germline V gives CDR1 LNHDA, CDR2 SQIVND (reference sequence). This CDR3 is built from 15 residues. V dropped 3 bases and J dropped 4 bases, with 12 bases sitting between them. CDR3 coding DNA: TGTGCCAGTAGTATCAGGGAGCGTGGCACCGGGGAGCTGTTTTTT. Encoded protein: CASSIRERGTGELFF.

The chain recombines TRBV2 with TRBJ1-5; no firm D call. Germline loops: CDR1 SNHLY, CDR2 FYNNEI. This CDR3 is 13 amino acids long. V was trimmed by 1 base and J by 9 bases, leaving 10 bases between them. The CDR3: CASSEDRARPQHF. The DNA of the CDR3 is TGTGCCAGCAGTGAAGACCGCGCGCGGCCCCAGCATTTT.

V usage is TRBV19 and J usage is TRBJ1-5; 10 nucleotides agree with TRBD1. The germline V gene encodes CDR1 LNHDA and CDR2 SQIVND (reference sequence). This CDR3 comprises 17 residues. Unmatched junction bases numbered 14, after V lost 6 bases and J lost 6 bases. CDR3 residues: CASSLGTGVLIGQPQHF. In nucleotides, the CDR3 is TGTGCCAGTAGCCTCGGGACAGGGGTTTTGATAGGTCAGCCCCAGCATTTT.

The J gene is TRBJ1-2, the V gene TRBV28, with D maybe TRBD1 (6 bases). CDR3 length: 13 residues. Germline CDR1 reads MDHEN; CDR2 reads SYDVKM. Trimming took 4 bases from V and 4 from J, leaving 10 bases between them. The DNA for the CDR3 is TGTGCCAGCAGTTCGGACAGCTTCTATGGCTACACCTTC. Amino acids: CASSSDSFYGYTF.

V gene TRBV18 combines with J gene TRBJ2-3; a weak D match, TRBD2 (7 bases). CDR3 size: 15 residues. The ends were cut back, 0 bases at V and 3 bases at J, with 10 bases in the middle. CDR1 and CDR2 from the germline V gene are KGHSH and LQKENI. As DNA, the CDR3 is TGTGCCAGCTCACCACCGGGGGGGGCAACAGATACGCAGTATTTT. Protein: CASSPPGGATDTQYF.

This clone was detected once. The gene calls are TRBV5-1 and TRBJ2-1; D is uncertain. The CDR3 consists of 16 residues. Germline V gene sequence: CDR1 SGHRS, CDR2 YFSETQ. Trimming took off 0 bases at V and 5 bases at J, with 15 bases between the two ends. As DNA, the CDR3 is TGCGCCAGCAGCTTGGTAGCAGGCGTCCCCAACAATGAGCAGTTCTTC. It specifies CASSLVAGVPNNEQFF.

A few counts support this clone. As DNA, the CDR3 is TGTGCCCTAAAGCGGGGGGACTTGAAGACCCAGTACTTC. This sequence encodes CALKRGDLKTQYF. The chain recombines TRBV7-9 with TRBJ2-5, with 9 bases fitting TRBD2. V was clipped by 11 bases and J by 6 bases; unmatched bases: 10. The CDR3 covers 13 residues. The germline V gene encodes CDR1 SEHNR and CDR2 FQNEAQ (reference sequence).

The CDR3 loop reads CASTPISGGARETQYF. The DNA of the CDR3 is TGTGCCAGCACCCCCATCAGCGGGGGGGCGAGAGAGACCCAGTACTTC. The chain couples TRBV27 to TRBJ2-5; 10 nucleotides agree with TRBD2. CDR1 is MNHEY and CDR2 is SMNVEV in the germline V gene (reference sequence). Trimming took 7 bases from V and 4 from J; bases not matched to a gene: 12. This CDR3 has 16 amino acids.

This rearrangement joins TRBV6-6 to TRBJ1-3; a possible D gene is TRBD1 (5 bases). CDR1 and CDR2 (germline): MNHNY, SVGAGI (reference sequence). Trimming took off 2 bases at V and 3 bases at J, with 8 bases between the two ends. CDR3 size: 14 residues. CDR3 nucleotide sequence: TGTGCCAGCAGTTACCAAGGGGTTGGAAACACCATATATTTT. The encoded protein is CASSYQGVGNTIYF.

This chain links TRBV5-4 with TRBJ1-2; perhaps TRBD1 as D (5 bases). The ends were cut back, 0 bases at V and 6 bases at J, with 12 bases in the middle. Per the germline V gene, CDR1 is SGHNT and CDR2 is YYREEE (reference sequence). CDR3 length: 14 residues. The CDR3: CASSLGREFDGYTF. The CDR3, as DNA: TGTGCCAGCAGCTTGGGCAGGGAGTTCGATGGCTACACCTTC.

This clone has a single count. The rearrangement links TRBV6-5 to TRBJ1-1; TRBD1 matches at 10 bases. The V gene end was trimmed by 0 bases and the J gene end by 10 bases; junction bases not matched to a gene: 8. Germline CDR1 is MNHEY and CDR2 is SVGAGI. The CDR3 has 15 amino acids. The CDR3 is CASSYSTPGTGVAFF. Written as DNA, the CDR3 is TGTGCCAGCAGTTACTCAACTCCCGGGACAGGGGTAGCTTTCTTT.

The chain combines TRBV27 with TRBJ2-7; a possible D gene is TRBD2 (6 bases). The CDR3 has 13 amino acids. Germline CDR1 and CDR2: MNHEY and SMNVEV (reference sequence). V dropped 3 bases and J dropped 3 bases, with 9 bases sitting between them. The CDR3 bases are TGTGCCAGCAGTTTTGTCGGGAGCTACGAGCAGTACTTC. Translated: CASSFVGSYEQYF.

This chain joins TRBV2 and TRBJ1-2; TRBD1 agrees at 8 bases. The germline V gene encodes CDR1 SNHLY and CDR2 FYNNEI. Losses at the gene ends were 1 base for V and 4 bases for J; bases not matched to a gene: 5. This CDR3 is 15 amino acids long. The CDR3 sequence is CASSEGQGTPYGYTF. The CDR3 DNA is TGTGCCAGCAGTGAAGGACAGGGGACCCCCTATGGCTACACCTTC.

The rearrangement uses TRBV6-1 and TRBJ2-7; 9 bases line up with TRBD1. V shed 7 bases, J shed 4 bases, and the junction held 5 bases outside the gene matches. The CDR3 totals 13 residues. In germline, CDR1 is MNHNS, CDR2 SASEGT. The CDR3 region is CASTGTGLYEQYF. The DNA of the CDR3 is TGTGCCAGCACCGGGACAGGGTTATACGAGCAGTACTTC.

This rearrangement joins TRBV11-3 to TRBJ1-3, with D perhaps TRBD1 (6 bases). The CDR3 has 15 amino acids. V gave up 4 bases and J gave up 5 bases, with 15 bases separating them. Germline CDR1 SGHNT, CDR2 YENEEA. As DNA, the CDR3 is TGTGCCAGCAGCTCGAGGGCGGGGGGCAGAAACACCATATATTTT. It is translated as CASSSRAGGRNTIYF.

The rearrangement joins TRBV11-2 to TRBJ2-5, with D hard to call. The CDR3 is 15 amino acids. V was clipped by 5 bases and J by 1 base, with 14 bases between them. Per germline, CDR1 SGHAT and CDR2 FQNNGV. The CDR3 DNA sequence: TGTGCCAGCAGCAGCGCCTCATGGGGCCAAGAGACCCAGTACTTC. Translated: CASSSASWGQETQYF.

V usage is TRBV7-2 and J usage is TRBJ2-7; no definite D call. This CDR3 contains 13 residues. V lost 0 bases and J 2 bases, leaving 5 bases between the germline ends. The V gene's germline CDR1 is SGHTA and CDR2 FQGNSA. The CDR3 DNA follows: TGTGCCAGCAGCTTAGCGGTCCCCTACGAGCAGTACTTC. This encodes CASSLAVPYEQYF.